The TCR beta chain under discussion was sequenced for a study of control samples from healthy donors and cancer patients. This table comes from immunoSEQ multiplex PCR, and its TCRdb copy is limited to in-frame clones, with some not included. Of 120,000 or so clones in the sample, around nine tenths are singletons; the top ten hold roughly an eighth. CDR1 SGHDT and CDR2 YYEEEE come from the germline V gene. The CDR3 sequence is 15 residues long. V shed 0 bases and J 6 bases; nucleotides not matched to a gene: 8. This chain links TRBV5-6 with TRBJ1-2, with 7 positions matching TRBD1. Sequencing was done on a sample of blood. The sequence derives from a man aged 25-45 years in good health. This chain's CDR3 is CASSLGLGGGHGYTF. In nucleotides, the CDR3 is TGTGCCAGCAGCTTGGGCTTGGGAGGGGGCCATGGCTACACCTTC.